A selection of T cell receptor beta chains follows, all from one sample in a study of blood T cell repertoires in COVID-19. Libraries were prepared by immunoSEQ multiplex PCR; TCRdb keeps only in-frame clonotypes and omits some of them. The sample contains 120,000 or so clones, approximately 87% of which appear only once. Material for sequencing was peripheral blood. Receptors originate from a woman aged 50 to 60 with acute or convalescent COVID-19. The CDR3 runs from the conserved cysteine through the conserved F or W. The D gene is left open where the match is weak. Rows may omit the clone size; those that give it use once, few, many or a size class.

>TRBD1|.|TRBV18|TRBJ1-2
TGTGCCAGCTCTACCACGGGACAGGGAGGCCTCTATGGCTACACCTTC
CASSTTGQGGLYGYTF
>TRBD2|.|TRBV6-5|TRBJ2-7
TGTGCCAGCAGTCCGCTAGCGGGAAGCTCCTACGAGCAGTACTTC
CASSPLAGSSYEQYF
>.|.|TRBV12-3/TRBV12-4|TRBJ1-4
TGTGCCAGCAGTCCACGGAGGGAAAAACTGTTTTTT
CASSPRREKLFF
>.|.|TRBV4-3|TRBJ1-1
TGCGCCAGCAGCCAAGATCCAGGCCGCGAAGCTTTCTTT
CASSQDPGREAFF
>.|.|TRBV6-6|TRBJ1-5
TGTGCCAGCAGTTCGAGAGACACGGGCAATCAGCCCCAGCATTTT
CASSSRDTGNQPQHF
>.|.|TRBV6-5|TRBJ1-3
TGTGCCAGCAGACAGCCCTCTGGAAACACCATATATTTT
CASRQPSGNTIYF
>TRBD2|.|TRBV27|TRBJ2-1
TGTGCCAGCAGAACGGGAGGGGGTGCCTACAATGAGCAGTTCTTC
CASRTGGGAYNEQFF
>.|.|TRBV2|TRBJ1-1
TGTGCCAGCAGTTGGGAGGGGGGCACTGAAGCTTTCTTT
CASSWEGGTEAFF
>TRBD2|.|TRBV9|TRBJ2-5
TGTGCCAGCAGTCTAGGGACTAGCGGTCAAGAGACCCAGTACTTC
CASSLGTSGQETQYF
>TRBD1|.|TRBV9|TRBJ1-4
TGTGCCAGCAGCGAGGGGGCCGGGACAGGGTCTAATGAAAAACTGTTTTTT
CASSEGAGTGSNEKLFF
>.|.|TRBV3-1/TRBV3-2|TRBJ1-2
TGTGCCAGCAGCCCCCGACAGACGACTAACTATGGCTACACCTTC
CASSPRQTTNYGYTF
>TRBD1|few|TRBV27|TRBJ1-5
TGTGCCAGCAGTTCAGGAAGGGGGCCCGGCAATCAGCCCCAGCATTTT
CASSSGRGPGNQPQHF
>TRBD1|.|TRBV2|TRBJ2-3
TGTGCCAGCAGTGAAGGGACAGGCAGCACAGATACGCAGTATTTT
CASSEGTGSTDTQYF
>TRBD2|few|TRBV11-2|TRBJ2-3
TGTGCCAGCAGCCCCCCAGCTGGGCGGGGGGGTCAAGATACGCAGTATTTT
CASSPPAGRGGQDTQYF
>TRBD2|.|TRBV7-8|TRBJ2-2
TGTGCCAGCAGCTTAGGACTAGCGGGGCTCGCGAACACCGGGGAGCTGTTTTTT
CASSLGLAGLANTGELFF
>.|many|TRBV28|TRBJ1-3
TGTGCCAGCAGTGGGGGGGAGGCTGGAAACACCATATATTTT
CASSGGEAGNTIYF
>TRBD2|.|TRBV10-2|TRBJ2-5
TGCGCCAGCAGTTTTGCGGGGGGCGCCTTGGGGACCCAGTACTTC
CASSFAGGALGTQYF
>.|once|TRBV21-1|TRBJ1-1
TGTGCCAGCAGCAAAAGGCCTGGGGAGTCGAACACTGAAGCTTTCTTT
CASSKRPGESNTEAFF
>.|.|TRBV6-6|TRBJ1-1
TGTGCCAGCAGTTACTCTAGACAGGACTTGAACACTGAAGCTTTCTTT
CASSYSRQDLNTEAFF
>.|.|TRBV7-9|TRBJ1-1
TGTGCCAGCAGCTTACACACGGGGAGCACTGAAGCTTTCTTT
CASSLHTGSTEAFF
>.|.|TRBV5-1|TRBJ2-5
TGCGCCAGCCGCGTTTCATTCCCAGAGACCCAGTACTTC
CASRVSFPETQYF
>.|.|TRBV23-1|TRBJ1-1
TGCGCCAGCATCCTGTACCCGGGTATATCGAACACTGAAGCTTTCTTT
CASILYPGISNTEAFF
>TRBD2|.|TRBV6-2/TRBV6-3|TRBJ2-1
TGTGCCAGCAGCGACCTAGCGGGGGGATACAATGAGCAGTTCTTC
CASSDLAGGYNEQFF
>TRBD2|.|TRBV7-2|TRBJ2-7
TGTGCCAGCAGCCTGACTAGCGGGGGGGCCTACGAGCAGTACTTC
CASSLTSGGAYEQYF
>.|.|TRBV5-6|TRBJ1-2
TGTGCCAGCAGCTTGGACAGGATGGGTGGCTACACCTTC
CASSLDRMGGYTF
>TRBD1|once|TRBV6-5|TRBJ1-4
TGTGCCAGCAGTACACGGACAGGGGGTCTTGAAAAACTGTTTTTT
CASSTRTGGLEKLFF
>TRBD2|.|TRBV6-5|TRBJ2-2
TGTGCCTTTGAGAGGGGAGGGCGCACCGGGGAGCTGTTTTTT
CAFERGGRTGELFF
>.|.|TRBV10-2|TRBJ1-2
TGCGCCAGCAGTTCTCGGCTTTGGCAGGATCACTATGGCTACACCTTC
CASSSRLWQDHYGYTF
>.|once|TRBV24-1|TRBJ2-7
TGTGCCACCGAGTTAACCTACGAGCAGTACTTC
CATELTYEQYF
>TRBD1|.|TRBV6-5|TRBJ2-5
TGTGCCAGCAACAGGGGAAGGGGGGAGACCCAGTACTTC
CASNRGRGETQYF
>.|.|TRBV5-6|TRBJ1-6
TGTGCCAGCAGCTTTAGAGATTCACCCCTCCACTTT
CASSFRDSPLHF
>TRBD1|.|TRBV5-6|TRBJ1-2
TGTGCCAGCACCAAGACAGGGGATTTCTATGGCTACACCTTC
CASTKTGDFYGYTF
>TRBD1|.|TRBV30|TRBJ1-1
TGTGCCTGGAGTGCCCATGGGAAGGGGGCTACGAACACTGAAGCTTTCTTT
CAWSAHGKGATNTEAFF
>.|.|TRBV11-2|TRBJ2-1
TGTGCCAGCAGCTTAAGTGGTAATTGGCGGGGTGGTGAGCAGTTCTTC
CASSLSGNWRGGEQFF
>TRBD1|.|TRBV29-1|TRBJ1-1
TGCAGCGCTGGACAGGGGAAAAACACTGAAGCTTTCTTT
CSAGQGKNTEAFF
>.|.|TRBV6-5|TRBJ2-7
TGTGCCAGTAAGGGGGGGGACTACGAGCAGTACTTC
CASKGGDYEQYF
>TRBD2|.|TRBV11-2|TRBJ2-2
TGTGCCAGCAGCCGGACTAGCGACGGGGAGCTGTTTTTT
CASSRTSDGELFF
>TRBD1|.|TRBV27|TRBJ1-4
TGTGCCAGCAGTTCTAGACAGGGGGGTCCTAATGAAAAACTGTTTTTT
CASSSRQGGPNEKLFF
>.|.|TRBV6-1|TRBJ2-1
TGTGCCAGCAGTGCGGAGGATCGCTCCTACAATGAGCAGTTCTTC
CASSAEDRSYNEQFF
>TRBD1|.|TRBV25-1|TRBJ2-2
TGTGCCAGCAGAGGACAGGGTGGTAACACCGGGGAGCTGTTTTTT
CASRGQGGNTGELFF
>.|few|TRBV5-1|TRBJ2-2
TGCGCCAGCAGCCTGGCTATTGGCACCGGGGAGCTGTTTTTT
CASSLAIGTGELFF
>.|.|TRBV29-1|TRBJ1-5
TGCAGCGTTGGTTACGGGGGCAATCAGCCCCAGCATTTT
CSVGYGGNQPQHF
>TRBD1|.|TRBV19|TRBJ1-5
TGTGCCAGTACCCTGGACAGGGGGCATCAGCCCCAGAATTTT
CASTLDRGHQPQNF